These 4 T cell receptor beta chains were sequenced from one sample in a study of T cells in Graves' hyperthyroidism and ophthalmopathy. TCR beta CDR3 regions were amplified from RNA transcripts. The TCR CDR3 first-round RT-PCR relied on the HTBI primer set. MiXCR was run by TCRdb on the multiplex PCR reads, yielding one entry per CDR3 protein. The profile shows around 420,000 distinct CDR3 sequences, about 13% of them singletons. The sequenced sample was blood. These receptors all stem from a woman between 18 and 29 years old with Graves' hyperthyroidism.

Ten or more counts support this clonotype. The J gene is TRBJ2-5, the V gene TRBV7-9; TRBD1 is a possible D gene (5 bases). The germline gives CDR1 SEHNR, CDR2 FQNEAQ (reference sequence). The V end was cut by 0 bases, the J end by 2 bases, with 7 bases between. This CDR3 region has 14 residues. DNA for the CDR3: TGTGCCAGCAGCTTAGCAGGGGATCAAGAGACCCAGTACTTC. Its protein is CASSLAGDQETQYF.

As regards this clonotype: The junction differs from germline at one of its ends, possibly a read error. The chain uses TRBV5-5 and TRBJ1-4; 7 bases align to TRBD1. Germline-derived CDR1 and CDR2 are SGHKS and YYEKEE (reference sequence). CDR3 length: 16 residues. The CDR3 region is CASSLTGQAFNGKLFF. In DNA, the CDR3 is TGTGCCAGCAGCTTGACCGGACAGGCCTTTAATGGAAAACTGTTTTTT.

The sample holds a few counts of this clonotype. V gene TRBV9 combines with J gene TRBJ2-1; 13 bases are shared with TRBD2. V dropped 3 bases and J dropped 10; count of bases not matched to a gene: 7. There are 15 residues in the CDR3. CDR1 SGDLS and CDR2 YYNGEE come from the germline V gene. The CDR3 DNA sequence: TGTGCCAGCAGCGGAGGACTAGCGGGAGAGGGGGAGCAGTTCTTC. Its translation is CASSGGLAGEGEQFF.

This clonotype occurred a few times. CDR3 DNA sequence: TGTGCCAGCAGTTTAGGCGGGACACTCTCTGGAAACACCATATATTTT. This gives the protein CASSLGGTLSGNTIYF. J is TRBJ1-3 and V is TRBV12-3 or TRBV12-4; TRBD1 might be the D (6 bases). V was trimmed by 1 base and J by 0 bases, leaving 10 bases between them. This CDR3 contains 16 residues.